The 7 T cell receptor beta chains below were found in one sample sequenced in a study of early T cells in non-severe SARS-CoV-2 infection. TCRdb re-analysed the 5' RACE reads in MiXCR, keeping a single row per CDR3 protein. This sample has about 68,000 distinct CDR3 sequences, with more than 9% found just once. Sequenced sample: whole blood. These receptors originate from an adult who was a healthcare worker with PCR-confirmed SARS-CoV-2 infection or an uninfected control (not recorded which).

CDR3 nucleotide sequence: TGCGCCAGCAGCCCCGGCGGGACATTCCAACTAAACTCTGGAAACACCATATATTTT. It codes for CASSPGGTFQLNSGNTIYF. The V gene is TRBV5-1, the J gene TRBJ1-3; tentative D call: TRBD1 (6 bases). The germline CDR1 and CDR2 sequences are SGHRS and YFSETQ. Trimming stripped 4 bases from V and 0 bases from J, with 23 bases between. The CDR3 loop spans 19 amino acids.

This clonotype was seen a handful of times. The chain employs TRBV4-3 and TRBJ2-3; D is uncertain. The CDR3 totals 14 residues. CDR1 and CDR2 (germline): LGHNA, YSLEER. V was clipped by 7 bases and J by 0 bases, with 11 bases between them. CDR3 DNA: TGCGCCAGCAAGAAAGCTCTTAGCACAGATACGCAGTATTTT. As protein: CASKKALSTDTQYF.

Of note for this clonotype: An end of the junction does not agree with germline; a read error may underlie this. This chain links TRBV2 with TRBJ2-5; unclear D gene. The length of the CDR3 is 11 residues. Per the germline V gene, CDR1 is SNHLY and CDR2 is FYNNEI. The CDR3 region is CASSIQDTQYF. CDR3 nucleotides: TGTGCCAGCAGTATCCAAGACACCCAGTACTTC.

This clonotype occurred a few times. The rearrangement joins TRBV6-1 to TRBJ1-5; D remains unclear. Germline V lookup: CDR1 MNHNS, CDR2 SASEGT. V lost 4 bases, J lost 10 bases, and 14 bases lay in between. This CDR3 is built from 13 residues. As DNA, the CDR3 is TGTGCCAGCAGTGCCCGGCCCTCAGATCCCCAGCATTTT. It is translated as CASSARPSDPQHF.

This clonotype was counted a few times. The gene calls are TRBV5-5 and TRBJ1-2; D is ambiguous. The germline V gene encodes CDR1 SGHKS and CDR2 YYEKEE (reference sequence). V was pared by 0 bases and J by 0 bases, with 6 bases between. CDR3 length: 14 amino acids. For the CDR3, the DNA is TGTGCCAGCAGCTTGGGAGCGGCTAACTATGGCTACACCTTC. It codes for CASSLGAANYGYTF.

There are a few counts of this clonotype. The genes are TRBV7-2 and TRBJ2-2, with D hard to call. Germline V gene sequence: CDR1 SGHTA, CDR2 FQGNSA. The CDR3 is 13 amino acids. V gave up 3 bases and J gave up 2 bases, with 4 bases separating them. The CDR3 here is CASSLPNTGELFF. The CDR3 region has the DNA TGTGCCAGCAGCTTGCCAAACACCGGGGAGCTGTTTTTT.

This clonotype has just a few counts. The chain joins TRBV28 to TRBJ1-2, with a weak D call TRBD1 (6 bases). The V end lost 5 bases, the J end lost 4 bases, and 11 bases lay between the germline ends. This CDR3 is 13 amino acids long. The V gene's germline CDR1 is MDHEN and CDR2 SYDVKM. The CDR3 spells CASSDQGLYGYTF. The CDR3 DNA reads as TGTGCCAGCAGTGATCAGGGGCTCTATGGCTACACCTTC.